This TCR beta chain was profiled in a study of T-cell memory formation after mild COVID-19. Points from the study as a whole: Second-wave clones reaching peak frequency on day 37 lacked confirmed SARS-CoV-2 specificity. Pre-infection memory carried some responding clones, suggesting that cross-reactive memory joined. Later expanders leaned CD4+, whereas clones that contracted between day 15 and 85 were balanced CD4/CD8.

TCRdb re-analysed the 5' RACE reads in MiXCR, keeping a single row per CDR3 protein. The sample records under 200,000 distinct CDR3 sequences, 25% to 40% being singletons. Trimming shortened V by 1 base and J by 3 bases, and 7 bases separated the two germline ends. The CDR3 is 13 residues long. Germline values: CDR1 DFQATT, CDR2 SNEGSKA (reference sequence). In regard to this clonotype: Its antigen is as yet unknown.

The chain joins TRBV20-1 to TRBJ2-1; no definite D call. The receptor's source is an adult woman who had mild COVID-19 (a few samples of this study predate the infection). Cell type and time point are not known. Specimen: PBMCs or a T cell subset sorted from them (not recorded which). The CDR3: CSARVPRYNEQFF. CDR3 nucleotide sequence: TGCAGTGCTAGAGTCCCGCGCTACAATGAGCAGTTCTTC.